The sequence of this TCR beta chain was determined in a study of blood T cell repertoires in COVID-19. Study-wide context: COVID-19 samples, acute and convalescent, were from the United States, Italy and Spain.

Original handling: How many nucleated cells were present was estimated from reference gene primer amplification. Here immunoSEQ multiplex PCR was the method, and the copy in TCRdb shows in-frame clones only, minus some. V, J and clone size are those of that table, while D and trimming were read from the DNA. The sample lists around 90,000 clones, around four fifths occurring once. V was trimmed by 1 base and J by 7 bases, leaving 5 bases between them. The CDR3 spans 11 residues. Germline V CDR1 and CDR2: SQVTM, ANQGSEA. The TCR was taken from a human donor in a cohort sampled during active COVID-19. The chain employs TRBV29-1 and TRBJ1-3; D is undetermined. The specimen was peripheral blood. The CDR3 DNA follows: TGCAGCGTTGAAGTCTCTAACACCATATATTTT. This sequence encodes CSVEVSNTIYF.